The sequence of this T cell receptor beta chain was determined in a study of blood T cell repertoires in COVID-19. Study in general: Sources were T cells, B-cell-depleted T cells, or PBMCs; the material itself was cDNA or gDNA.

Per the original methods: Reference gene primer amplification yielded estimated nucleated cell counts. Generated by immunoSEQ multiplex PCR, the TCRdb table keeps only in-frame clones and is missing some. V and J calls and clone size are copied from that table; D and trimming were computed from the DNA. The table lists some 200,000 clones, roughly 84% of them singletons. The V end was cut by 3 bases, the J end by 4 bases, with 15 bases between. From germline, CDR1 is LNHDA and CDR2 SQIVND (reference sequence). The CDR3 totals 15 residues. Sequenced material: peripheral blood. The gene calls are TRBV19 and TRBJ1-2; D is ambiguous. The origin of this receptor is a woman aged 55-69 years with acute or convalescent COVID-19. For the CDR3, the DNA is TGTGCCAGTAGTATTTTGGGCGCTCAAGGCTATGGCTACACCTTC. Its protein is CASSILGAQGYGYTF.